These 20 T cell receptor beta chains came from one sample sequenced in a study of T cell changes during pregnancy in multiple sclerosis. TCRdb's copy holds only in-frame clones and misses some; the assay was immunoSEQ multiplex PCR. Among 100,000 or so clones listed, 90% to 95% were seen once. The specimen was peripheral blood, collected before pregnancy. The receptors stem from a female donor with multiple sclerosis, enrolled in a pregnancy study.

J is TRBJ2-7 and V is TRBV19; the D gene is possibly TRBD1 (6 bases). There are 14 residues in the CDR3. Trimming left V 5 bases short and J 3 bases short, with 14 bases between. Germline CDR1 reads LNHDA; CDR2 reads SQIVND (reference sequence). CDR3 sequence (DNA): TGTGCCAGTAGTCCCCGGGACATCAGCTACGAGCAGTACTTC. Residues: CASSPRDISYEQYF.

The rearrangement joins TRBV11-2 to TRBJ2-7; weak D call: TRBD2 (6 bases). The ends were cut back, 4 bases at V and 6 bases at J, with 19 bases in the middle. Germline lookup yields CDR1 SGHAT and CDR2 FQNNGV. This CDR3 contains 15 residues. In nucleotides, the CDR3 is TGTGCCAGCAGCTCCTCGGGGTCGGGAGTGGGCGAGCAGTACTTC. It is translated as CASSSSGSGVGEQYF.

The chain links TRBV6-5 to TRBJ2-1, with 7 positions matching TRBD1. The CDR3 totals 12 residues. CDR1 is MNHEY and CDR2 is SVGAGI in the germline V gene. The junction had 2 bases not matched to a gene; V was cut back by 6 bases and J by 6 bases. CDR3 protein: CASRTGANEQFF. The CDR3 DNA is TGTGCCAGCAGAACAGGGGCCAATGAGCAGTTCTTC.

This clone was recorded only once. This chain links TRBV5-1 with TRBJ2-7; D perhaps matches TRBD1 (6 bases). Germline V gene data show CDR1 as SGHRS and CDR2 as YFSETQ. The V and J ends lost 7 bases and 5 bases respectively, with 10 bases between them. The CDR3 contains 11 residues. CDR3 DNA sequence: TGCGCCAGCCGGGCAGGGGACGAGCAGTACTTC. It codes for CASRAGDEQYF.

CDR3 sequence reads: CASSYSWGGEETQYF. The CDR3 region has the DNA TGTGCCAGCAGTTACTCGTGGGGGGGGGAAGAGACCCAGTACTTC. This sequence joins TRBV6-5 and TRBJ2-5; 7 bases agree with TRBD2. The V and J ends lost 0 bases and 3 bases, in that order; junction bases with no gene match: 4. CDR1 is MNHEY and CDR2 is SVGAGI in the germline V gene. The CDR3 extends over 15 amino acids.

V gene TRBV19 combines with J gene TRBJ1-4, with 7 bases fitting TRBD1. This CDR3 is 14 amino acids long. Germline V lookup: CDR1 LNHDA, CDR2 SQIVND (reference sequence). V trimming: 7 bases; J trimming: 7 bases; junction bases outside the gene matches: 9. CDR3 sequence reads: CASTSWGQSEKLFF. For the CDR3, the DNA is TGTGCCAGTACTTCGTGGGGACAGTCTGAAAAACTGTTTTTT.

The chain has TRBV6-1 and TRBJ1-2; D unclear. Trimming stripped 3 bases from V and 6 bases from J, with 8 bases between. Germline V gene lookup returns CDR1 MNHNS and CDR2 SASEGT. This CDR3 comprises 12 residues. The CDR3 nucleotides read TGTGCCAGCAGTGACGGACTACATGGCTACACCTTC. Translation gives CASSDGLHGYTF.

This chain connects TRBV7-3 to TRBJ1-1; possible D gene TRBD1, 5 bases. The germline gives CDR1 SGHTA, CDR2 FQGTGA. Trimming took off 5 bases at V and 0 bases at J, with 7 bases between the two ends. This CDR3 comprises 13 residues. Written as DNA, the CDR3 is TGTGCCAGCAGCAAACAGGTGAACACTGAAGCTTTCTTT. As protein: CASSKQVNTEAFF.

The V call is TRBV4-1, the J call TRBJ2-7; 8 bases agree with TRBD1. The ends lost 4 bases at V and 7 bases at J; junction bases unmatched: 12. Germline CDR1 reads MGHRA; CDR2 reads YSYEKL. This CDR3 is built from 15 residues. In nucleotides, the CDR3 is TGCGCCAGCAGCCGGATACAGGGGGGCTCACCAGAGCAGTACTTC. Residues: CASSRIQGGSPEQYF.

This rearrangement joins TRBV5-1 to TRBJ1-2; no firm D call. V lost 1 base and J 0 bases, leaving 16 bases between the germline ends. Looked up from germline, CDR1 is SGHRS and CDR2 is YFSETQ. The CDR3 length is 17 residues. The CDR3: CASSLLGASSSNYGYTF. DNA for the CDR3: TGCGCCAGCAGCTTGCTTGGAGCCTCATCTTCTAACTATGGCTACACCTTC. The variable domain in full, with the rest retrieved from reference TRBV5-1 and TRBJ1-2, is KAGVTQTPRYLIKTRGQQVTLSCSPISGHRSVSWYQQTPGQGLQFLFEYFSETQRNKGNFPGRFSGRQFSNSRSEMNVSTLELGDSALYLCASSLLGASSSNYGYTFGSGTRLTVV.

The CDR3 here is CASSQTTGLSETQYF. CDR3 in DNA: TGTGCCAGCAGCCAGACCACAGGGTTGAGTGAGACCCAGTACTTC. The chain employs TRBV7-6 and TRBJ2-5; a weak D match, TRBD1 (6 bases). CDR1 and CDR2 from the germline V gene are SGHVS and FNYEAQ. CDR3 length equals 15 residues. The germline V and J ends were trimmed by 5 bases and 5 bases, with 18 bases remaining between them.

V gene TRBV30 combines with J gene TRBJ2-3; 7 bases match TRBD2. The CDR3 has 14 residues. The trim removed 0 bases at V and 5 bases at J, leaving 5 bases unmatched. Germline loops: CDR1 GTSNPN, CDR2 SVGIG (reference sequence). The CDR3 DNA is TGTGCCTGGAGTGTGGGGAGGGCCATAGATACGCAGTATTTT. Translated, it gives CAWSVGRAIDTQYF.

The rearrangement links TRBV7-9 to TRBJ1-2; TRBD1 matches 10 bases. CDR3 length equals 16 residues. CDR1 is SEHNR, CDR2 FQNEAQ, per germline (reference sequence). Losses at the gene ends were 5 bases for V and 3 bases for J; bases not matched to a gene: 9. The CDR3 nucleotides read TGTGCCAGCAGCCTTCTAGGGGGACAGGGGCACTATGGCTACACCTTC. It translates to CASSLLGGQGHYGYTF.

This rearrangement joins TRBV7-7 to TRBJ2-7; D might be TRBD1 (5 bases). The CDR3 is made up of 13 amino acids. V lost 2 bases and J lost 6, with 11 bases in between. Germline assignment: CDR1 SSHAT and CDR2 FNYEAQ (reference sequence). The CDR3: CASSLYPGLEQYF. The CDR3 DNA reads TGTGCCAGCAGCTTATACCCAGGGCTCGAGCAGTACTTC.

The V gene is TRBV6-1, the J gene TRBJ2-2; weak D call: TRBD2 (5 bases). The length of the CDR3 is 15 residues. CDR1 is MNHNS and CDR2 is SASEGT in the germline V gene. Trimming shortened V by 2 bases and J by 1 base, and 8 bases separated the two germline ends. CDR3 nucleotides: TGTGCCAGCAGTGAACCCGGGGAGAACACCGGGGAGCTGTTTTTT. Its translation is CASSEPGENTGELFF.

This clone was seen more than once but under ten times. V gene TRBV7-9 combines with J gene TRBJ2-3; 11 nucleotides agree with TRBD1. V dropped 5 bases and J dropped 4; count of bases not matched to a gene: 11. The CDR3 totals 17 residues. The V gene's germline CDR1 is SEHNR and CDR2 FQNEAQ (reference sequence). The chain's CDR3 is CASSAGPGTGGSDTQYF. CDR3 coding DNA: TGTGCCAGCAGCGCGGGTCCTGGGACAGGGGGATCAGATACGCAGTATTTT.

This clone has only one observation. The chain carries TRBV30 and TRBJ1-5, with D unresolved. Germline V CDR1 and CDR2: GTSNPN, SVGIG (reference sequence). V was trimmed by 1 base and J by 0 bases, leaving 4 bases between them. This CDR3 has 13 amino acids. As DNA, the CDR3 is TGTGCCTGGAGTGACAGTAGCAATCAGCCCCAGCATTTT. Its protein is CAWSDSSNQPQHF. The full variable domain, its missing parts supplied by reference TRBV30 and TRBJ1-5, is SQTIHQWPATLVQPVGSPLSLECTVEGTSNPNLYWYRQAAGRGLQLLFYSVGIGQISSEVPQNLSASRPQDRQFILSSKKLLLSDSGFYLCAWSDSSNQPQHFGDGTRLSIL.

V gene TRBV27 combines with J gene TRBJ2-1, with D tentatively TRBD1 (6 bases). The CDR3 has 15 amino acids. Germline CDR1 is MNHEY and CDR2 is SMNVEV (reference sequence). Deletions cut 3 bases from V and 2 bases from J, with 11 bases between. CDR3 sequence reads: CASSLWGTTYNEQFF. The CDR3 DNA is TGTGCCAGCAGTTTGTGGGGGACAACCTACAATGAGCAGTTCTTC.

The chain is built from TRBV7-9 and TRBJ1-5; no firm D call. The V gene's germline CDR1 is SEHNR and CDR2 FQNEAQ (reference sequence). V lost 5 bases and J 0 bases, leaving 11 bases between the germline ends. This CDR3 has 15 residues. The CDR3 coding sequence is TGTGCCAGCAGCCGGACGGGAATTAGCAATCAGCCCCAGCATTTT. It translates to CASSRTGISNQPQHF.

The chain recombines TRBV2 with TRBJ2-7, with D tentatively TRBD1 (6 bases). CDR1 and CDR2 (germline): SNHLY, FYNNEI. The CDR3 spans 13 residues. Trimming pared 6 bases from V and 3 bases from J, leaving 12 bases between. The CDR3 loop is CASRRQVGYEQYF. The CDR3 DNA is TGTGCCAGCAGACGACAGGTAGGCTACGAGCAGTACTTC.